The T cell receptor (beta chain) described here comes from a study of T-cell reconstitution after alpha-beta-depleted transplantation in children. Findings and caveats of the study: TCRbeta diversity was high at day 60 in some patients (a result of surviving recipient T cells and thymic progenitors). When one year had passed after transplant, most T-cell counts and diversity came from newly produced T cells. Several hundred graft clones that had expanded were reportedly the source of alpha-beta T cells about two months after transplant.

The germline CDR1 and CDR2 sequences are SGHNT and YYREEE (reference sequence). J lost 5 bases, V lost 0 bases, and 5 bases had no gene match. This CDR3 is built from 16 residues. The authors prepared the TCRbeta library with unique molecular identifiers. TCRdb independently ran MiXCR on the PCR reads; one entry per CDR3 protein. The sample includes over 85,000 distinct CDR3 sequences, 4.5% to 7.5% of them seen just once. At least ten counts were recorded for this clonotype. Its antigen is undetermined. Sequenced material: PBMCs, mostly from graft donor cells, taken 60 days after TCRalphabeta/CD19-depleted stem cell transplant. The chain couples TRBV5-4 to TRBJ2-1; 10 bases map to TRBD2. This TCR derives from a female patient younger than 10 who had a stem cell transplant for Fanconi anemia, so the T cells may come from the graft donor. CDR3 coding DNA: TGTGCCAGCAGCTTGGGTAGCGGGAGGTGGGACAATGAGCAGTTCTTC. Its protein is CASSLGSGRWDNEQFF.